Below, 28 T cell receptor beta chains from the same sample are listed, as sequenced in a study of cytomegalovirus exposure and HLA in healthy donors. Amplification used 60 Vbeta primers and 13 Jbeta primers. Produced via immunoSEQ multiplex PCR; TCRdb's table is partial and in-frame only. This sample has 150,000 to 200,000 clones, with approximately 81% found just once. The sequencing input was PBMCs. All receptors come from a woman in her 30s in good health and CMV-seronegative.

The chain employs TRBV7-9 and TRBJ2-3; D is perhaps TRBD1 (7 bases). Trimming pared 2 bases from V and 0 bases from J, leaving 9 bases between. This CDR3 region has 15 residues. CDR1 is SEHNR, CDR2 FQNEAQ, per germline (reference sequence). CDR3 residues: CASSLQGGSTDTQYF. The CDR3 region has the DNA TGTGCCAGCAGCTTACAGGGGGGTAGCACAGATACGCAGTATTTT.

This clone has a single count. The chain carries TRBV27 and TRBJ2-5, with D tentatively TRBD1 (6 bases). Trimming pared 3 bases from V and 5 bases from J, leaving 13 bases between. CDR3 length: 14 residues. CDR1 MNHEY and CDR2 SMNVEV come from the germline V gene (reference sequence). CDR3 coding DNA: TGTGCCAGCAGTTTGACAGGACCTGGGGAGACCCAGTACTTC. Translated, it gives CASSLTGPGETQYF.

The chain couples TRBV7-9 to TRBJ2-5; D gene uncertain. Trimming pared 1 base from V and 1 base from J, leaving 4 bases between. Germline assignment: CDR1 SEHNR and CDR2 FQNEAQ (reference sequence). The CDR3 totals 13 residues. The CDR3 DNA reads as TGTGCCAGCAGCTTAGGTATCCAAGAGACCCAGTACTTC. It encodes CASSLGIQETQYF.

The genes are TRBV19 and TRBJ1-2; weak D call: TRBD1 (6 bases). CDR3 length: 13 amino acids. V shed 0 bases and J shed 5 bases, with 7 bases lying between them. Germline lookup yields CDR1 LNHDA and CDR2 SQIVND (reference sequence). The CDR3 reads CASSIDGQYGYTF. CDR3 DNA sequence: TGTGCCAGTAGTATAGATGGACAGTATGGCTACACCTTC.

The chain combines TRBV5-6 with TRBJ2-3; 8 nucleotides align to TRBD2. The CDR3 runs 19 residues. V was clipped by 1 base and J by 2 bases; unmatched bases: 15. Germline loops: CDR1 SGHDT, CDR2 YYEEEE. CDR3 region: CASSLLVSGLAGFTDTQYF. In nucleotides, the CDR3 is TGTGCCAGCAGCTTGTTAGTTTCGGGGTTAGCGGGATTCACAGATACGCAGTATTTT.

This clone was picked up a small number of times. The J gene is TRBJ2-3, the V gene TRBV19, with D perhaps TRBD2 (7 bases). The CDR3 contains 17 residues. V lost 5 bases and J 1 base, leaving 19 bases between the germline ends. Germline CDR1 is LNHDA and CDR2 is SQIVND (reference sequence). In DNA, the CDR3 is TGTGCCAGTAGTGTCGCAGTGGGGAGGGGGGGCACAGATACGCAGTATTTT. Translation: CASSVAVGRGGTDTQYF.

J is TRBJ1-6 and V is TRBV2; 7 positions agree with TRBD1. The CDR3 extends over 17 amino acids. The V segment lost 7 bases and the J segment 4 bases; nucleotides outside the gene matches: 13. The germline CDR1 and CDR2 sequences are SNHLY and FYNNEI. CDR3 region: CASTIRGGAPYNSPLHF. The CDR3 nucleotides read TGTGCCAGCACCATTCGAGGGGGCGCCCCATATAATTCACCCCTCCACTTT.

This CDR3 reads CASSAEAGETQYF. Written as DNA, the CDR3 is TGTGCCAGCAGCGCCGAAGCGGGGGAGACCCAGTACTTC. V is TRBV2 and J is TRBJ2-5; TRBD2 agrees at 7 bases. CDR1 is SNHLY and CDR2 is FYNNEI in the germline V gene. V shed 6 bases and J 5 bases; nucleotides not matched to a gene: 6. The CDR3 spans 13 residues.

The rearrangement links TRBV9 to TRBJ2-6, with TRBD1 identical over 7 bases. This CDR3 region has 20 residues. The germline CDR1 and CDR2 sequences are SGDLS and YYNGEE. The V and J ends lost 0 bases and 0 bases, in that order; junction bases with no gene match: 12. CDR3 sequence (DNA): TGTGCCAGCAGCGTAGTAGGACAGGTGTTCCTCTCCTCTGGGGCCAACGTCCTGACTTTC. This encodes CASSVVGQVFLSSGANVLTF.

The genes are TRBV4-3 and TRBJ2-1; 10 bases agree with TRBD2. V lost 1 base, J lost 4 bases, and 10 bases stayed unmatched. Per germline, CDR1 LGHNA and CDR2 YSLEER. The CDR3 runs to 18 residues. The CDR3 nucleotides read TGCGCCAGCAGCCAAGGAACCAGCGGGGGGGCCGATTACAATGAGCAGTTCTTC. This gives the protein CASSQGTSGGADYNEQFF.

The V and J genes are TRBV12-5 and TRBJ2-1; the match to TRBD1 covers 9 bases. V gave up 2 bases and J gave up 5 bases; unmatched junction bases: 4. The CDR3 extends over 15 amino acids. Germline values: CDR1 LGHNT, CDR2 FRNRAP. This CDR3 reads CASGLYGTGNNEQFF. DNA for the CDR3: TGTGCTAGTGGTTTGTACGGGACAGGGAACAATGAGCAGTTCTTC.

This rearrangement joins TRBV5-1 to TRBJ2-5, with D possibly being TRBD2 (6 bases). CDR1 and CDR2 (germline): SGHRS, YFSETQ. The CDR3 is made up of 13 amino acids. Trimming removed 0 bases at V and 4 bases at J, with 7 bases between. The chain's CDR3 is CASSLDGRETQYF. The CDR3 bases are TGCGCCAGCAGCTTGGACGGGAGAGAGACCCAGTACTTC.

This chain links TRBV4-3 with TRBJ1-4; 8 bases line up with TRBD1. This CDR3 has 18 amino acids. J lost 6 bases, V lost 0 bases, and 12 bases had no gene match. CDR1 and CDR2 (germline): LGHNA, YSLEER. CDR3 region: CASSQDGAGTGIDEKLFF. CDR3 sequence (DNA): TGCGCCAGCAGCCAAGATGGGGCCGGGACAGGAATAGATGAAAAACTGTTTTTT.

This chain links TRBV7-9 with TRBJ2-7; TRBD2 might be the D (6 bases). The V gene lost 6 bases and the J gene lost 5 bases, with 11 bases spanning the gap. CDR3 size: 12 residues. Germline-derived CDR1 and CDR2 are SEHNR and FQNEAQ (reference sequence). The CDR3 nucleotides are TGTGCCAGCAGGGCGGGGTACCACGAGCAGTACTTC. Translation gives CASRAGYHEQYF. Full variable domain (rest looked up from reference TRBV7-9 and TRBJ2-7): DTGVSQNPRHKITKRGQNVTFRCDPISEHNRLYWYRQTLGQGPEFLTYFQNEAQLEKSRLLSDRFSAERPKGSFSTLEIQRTEQGDSAMYLCASRAGYHEQYFGPGTRLTVT.

The chain combines TRBV7-2 with TRBJ2-1, with TRBD2 matching 9 bases. V shed 1 base and J 6 bases; nucleotides not matched to a gene: 4. The germline gives CDR1 SGHTA, CDR2 FQGNSA. The CDR3 spans 15 residues. In DNA form, the CDR3 reads TGTGCCAGCAGCTTAGGGCTAGCGGGACTCAATGAGCAGTTCTTC. Protein: CASSLGLAGLNEQFF.

This sequence joins TRBV12-5 and TRBJ1-1, with 9 bases lining up with TRBD1. There are 15 residues in the CDR3. Looked up from germline, CDR1 is LGHNT and CDR2 is FRNRAP. J lost 1 base, V lost 5 bases, and 5 bases had no gene match. For the CDR3, the DNA is TGTGCTAGTGGTCGCGGACAGGGGACGAACACTGAAGCTTTCTTT. It codes for CASGRGQGTNTEAFF.

The V and J genes are TRBV28 and TRBJ2-1; 11 bases are shared with TRBD1. The CDR3 spans 18 residues. V was clipped by 3 bases and J by 2 bases; unmatched bases: 9. Germline assignment: CDR1 MDHEN and CDR2 SYDVKM. CDR3 DNA sequence: TGTGCCAGCAGTTTGGGACAGGGGGTAGGACCAACCTACAATGAGCAGTTCTTC. Amino acids: CASSLGQGVGPTYNEQFF. Full variable domain (rest looked up from reference TRBV28 and TRBJ2-1): DVKVTQSSRYLVKRTGEKVFLECVQDMDHENMFWYRQDPGLGLRLIYFSYDVKMKEKGDIPEGYSVSREKKERFSLILESASTNQTSMYLCASSLGQGVGPTYNEQFFGPGTRLTVL.

A note on this clone: An end of the junction differs from the germline gene, which may be a read error. The chain uses TRBV12-5 and TRBJ1-2; the match to TRBD1 covers 8 bases. Germline values: CDR1 LGHNT, CDR2 FRNRAP. This CDR3 spans 13 amino acids. CDR3: CASGSGQGYRYTF. CDR3 nucleotide sequence: TGTGCTAGTGGTTCCGGACAGGGCTATCGCTACACCTTC.

This clone was seen a handful of times. The chain is built from TRBV9 and TRBJ1-1, with D uncertain. This CDR3 spans 15 amino acids. V shed 0 bases and J shed 4 bases, with 13 bases lying between them. Germline V lookup: CDR1 SGDLS, CDR2 YYNGEE. CDR3 loop: CASSVVTGKGTEAFF. The CDR3 nucleotides are TGTGCCAGCAGCGTAGTGACGGGGAAGGGCACTGAAGCTTTCTTT.

The chain recombines TRBV25-1 with TRBJ1-2; no clear D. Germline V gene data show CDR1 as MGHDK and CDR2 as SYGVNS. V was trimmed by 3 bases and J by 4 bases, leaving 12 bases between them. This CDR3 contains 14 residues. The CDR3 DNA follows: TGTGCCAGCAGTGAGGCGGGGTTTGGCTATGGCTACACCTTC. Protein product: CASSEAGFGYGYTF.

The rearrangement uses TRBV28 and TRBJ2-7; a possible D gene is TRBD2 (6 bases). Trimming removed 6 bases from V and 2 bases from J, with 14 bases in between. Germline V gives CDR1 MDHEN, CDR2 SYDVKM. This CDR3 has 14 amino acids. The CDR3 DNA follows: TGTGCCAGCAGGGCCGGGAGTTCCCCCTACGAGCAGTACTTC. The encoded protein is CASRAGSSPYEQYF. Drawing the rest from reference TRBV28 and TRBJ2-7, the complete variable domain is DVKVTQSSRYLVKRTGEKVFLECVQDMDHENMFWYRQDPGLGLRLIYFSYDVKMKEKGDIPEGYSVSREKKERFSLILESASTNQTSMYLCASRAGSSPYEQYFGPGTRLTVT.

This chain uses TRBV5-4 with TRBJ1-4; D call uncertain. Germline-derived CDR1 and CDR2 are SGHNT and YYREEE (reference sequence). The V and J ends lost 1 base and 5 bases respectively, with 9 bases between them. There are 14 residues in the CDR3. This CDR3 is CASSLTGYNEKLFF. The CDR3 nucleotides are TGTGCCAGCAGCTTGACGGGGTACAATGAAAAACTGTTTTTT.

The chain joins TRBV5-4 to TRBJ1-2, with 10 nucleotides matching TRBD1. CDR1 SGHNT and CDR2 YYREEE come from the germline V gene (reference sequence). The CDR3 covers 15 residues. V lost 5 bases to trimming and J lost 4 bases; unmatched junction nucleotides: 8. CDR3 nucleotide sequence: TGTGCCAGCAGTCCGGGACAGGGGCCTTTCTATGGCTACACCTTC. Protein sequence: CASSPGQGPFYGYTF.

The gene calls are TRBV4-1 and TRBJ2-3, with 10 bases fitting TRBD2. The CDR3 loop spans 17 amino acids. Trimming cost V 0 bases and J 6 bases; bases outside gene matches: 9. The germline V gene has CDR1 MGHRA and CDR2 YSYEKL. As DNA, the CDR3 is TGCGCCAGCAGCCAAGATGGGCTAGCGGGAGAAGGCGATACGCAGTATTTT. Encoded protein: CASSQDGLAGEGDTQYF.

This clone was seen once. V and J are TRBV5-1 and TRBJ2-3; D is ambiguous. The CDR3 extends over 15 amino acids. The germline CDR1 and CDR2 sequences are SGHRS and YFSETQ. Deletions cut 0 bases from V and 1 base from J, with 9 bases between. The CDR3 spells CASSLGLQGTDTQYF. The CDR3 nucleotides are TGCGCCAGCAGCTTGGGTTTGCAGGGCACAGATACGCAGTATTTT.

V and J are TRBV28 and TRBJ1-3; the D gene is possibly TRBD1 (5 bases). Germline CDR1 MDHEN, CDR2 SYDVKM. The CDR3 loop spans 14 amino acids. V was shortened by 3 bases and J by 4 bases, with 10 bases between the two germline ends. The CDR3 spells CASSFEGAGNTIYF. The CDR3 DNA reads TGTGCCAGCAGTTTTGAAGGGGCGGGAAACACCATATATTTT.

The chain employs TRBV6-5 and TRBJ2-7, with 9 bases aligning to TRBD1. Trimming at V came to 2 bases and at J to 3 bases, leaving 2 bases not matched to a gene. CDR3 length: 14 amino acids. Germline CDR1 is MNHEY and CDR2 is SVGAGI. CDR3 coding DNA: TGTGCCAGCAGTTACGCGACAGGGGGCTACGAGCAGTACTTC. Translation: CASSYATGGYEQYF.

With respect to this clone: At one end the junction does not follow the germline gene, possibly because of a read error. This chain uses TRBV9 with TRBJ2-6; TRBD1 matches 7 bases. The CDR3 is made up of 17 amino acids. The germline gives CDR1 SGDLS, CDR2 YYNGEE. The CDR3 DNA reads as TGTGCCAGCAGCGTAGGTGGTAGGGGGCCTGGGGCCAACGGCCTGACTTTC. Translating it yields CASSVGGRGPGANGLTF.